The clone carrying this T cell receptor (beta chain) occurred once. The antigen is undetermined. This entry is derived from a study of CD8 T cells in ankylosing spondylitis. Study-wide findings and caveats: A motif of 7 to 9 highly homologous TCR beta variants was seen as apparently characteristic of ankylosing spondylitis blood. Some of the motif variants had earlier been found in reactive arthritis patients' fluid and blood.

It was by quantitative 5'-RACE with molecular barcodes that TCR beta libraries were made. TCRdb passed the 5' RACE reads through MiXCR, listing each CDR3 protein once. The sample holds approximately 340,000 distinct CDR3 sequences, about 15% seen once. This CDR3 has 12 residues. V gave up 2 bases and J gave up 12 bases; unmatched junction bases: 4. Germline CDR1 KGHSH, CDR2 LQKENI. The V and J genes are TRBV18 and TRBJ1-2, with TRBD1 identical over 9 bases. The material sequenced was blood, either unsorted or a sorted T cell fraction (not recorded which). This TCR was sampled from a male donor with ankylosing spondylitis or in good health (not recorded which). CDR3 sequence (DNA): TGTGCCAGCTCACCAGGGACAGGGTCGCACACCTTC. Amino acid sequence: CASSPGTGSHTF. Full variable domain (remainder filled in from reference TRBV18 and TRBJ1-2): NAGVMQNPRHLVRRRGQEARLRCSPMKGHSHVYWYRQLPEEGLKFMVYLQKENIIDESGMPKERFSAEFPKEGPSILRIQQVVRGDSAAYFCASSPGTGSHTFGSGTRLTVV.